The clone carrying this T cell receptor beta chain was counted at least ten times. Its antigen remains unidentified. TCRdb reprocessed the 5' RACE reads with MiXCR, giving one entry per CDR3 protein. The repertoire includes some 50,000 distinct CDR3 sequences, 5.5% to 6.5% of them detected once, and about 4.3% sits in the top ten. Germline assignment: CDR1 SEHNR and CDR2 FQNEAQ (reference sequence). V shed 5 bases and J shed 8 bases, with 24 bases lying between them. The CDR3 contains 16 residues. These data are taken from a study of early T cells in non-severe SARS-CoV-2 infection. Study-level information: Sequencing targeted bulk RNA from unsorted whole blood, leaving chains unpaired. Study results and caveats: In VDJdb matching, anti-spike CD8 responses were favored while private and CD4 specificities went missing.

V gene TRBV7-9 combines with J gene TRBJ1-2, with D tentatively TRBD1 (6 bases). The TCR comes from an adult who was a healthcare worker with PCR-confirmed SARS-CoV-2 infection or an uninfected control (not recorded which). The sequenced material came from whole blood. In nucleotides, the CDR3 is TGTGCCAGCAGCCCCGTTGGAGCGGAGAAGCAGGGGGGCTACACCTTC. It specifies CASSPVGAEKQGGYTF.